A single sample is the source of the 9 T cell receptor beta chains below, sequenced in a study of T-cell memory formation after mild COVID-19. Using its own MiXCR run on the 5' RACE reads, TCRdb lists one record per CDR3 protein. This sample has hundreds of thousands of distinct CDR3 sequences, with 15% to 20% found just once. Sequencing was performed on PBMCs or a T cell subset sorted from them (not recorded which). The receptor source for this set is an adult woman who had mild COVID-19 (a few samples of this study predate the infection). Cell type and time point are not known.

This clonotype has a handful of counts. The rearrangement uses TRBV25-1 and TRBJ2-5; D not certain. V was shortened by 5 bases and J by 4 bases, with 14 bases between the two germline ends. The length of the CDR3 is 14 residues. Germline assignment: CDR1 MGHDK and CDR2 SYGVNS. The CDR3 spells CASSPRWAAETQYF. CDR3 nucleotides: TGTGCCAGCAGTCCAAGGTGGGCGGCAGAGACCCAGTACTTC.

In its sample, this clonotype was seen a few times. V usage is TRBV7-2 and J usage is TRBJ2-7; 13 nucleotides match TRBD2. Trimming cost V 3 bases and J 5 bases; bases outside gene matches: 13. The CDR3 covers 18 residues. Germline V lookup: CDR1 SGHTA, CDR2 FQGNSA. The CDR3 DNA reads TGTGCCAGCAGCTTTCGGACTAGCGGGAGACACCGAGGAGACGAGCAGTACTTC. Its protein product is CASSFRTSGRHRGDEQYF.

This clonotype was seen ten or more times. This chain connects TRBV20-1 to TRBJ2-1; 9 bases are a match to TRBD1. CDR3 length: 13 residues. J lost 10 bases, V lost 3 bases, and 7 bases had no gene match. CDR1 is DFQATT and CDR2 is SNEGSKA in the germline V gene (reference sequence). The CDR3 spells CSARADRGSEQFF. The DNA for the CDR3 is TGCAGTGCTAGGGCGGACAGGGGAAGCGAGCAGTTCTTC.

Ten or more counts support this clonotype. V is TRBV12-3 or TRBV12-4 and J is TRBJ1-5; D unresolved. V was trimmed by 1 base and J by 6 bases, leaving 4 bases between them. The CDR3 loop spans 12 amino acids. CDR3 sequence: CASSLEGQPQHF. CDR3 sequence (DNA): TGTGCCAGCAGTTTAGAAGGTCAGCCCCAGCATTTT.

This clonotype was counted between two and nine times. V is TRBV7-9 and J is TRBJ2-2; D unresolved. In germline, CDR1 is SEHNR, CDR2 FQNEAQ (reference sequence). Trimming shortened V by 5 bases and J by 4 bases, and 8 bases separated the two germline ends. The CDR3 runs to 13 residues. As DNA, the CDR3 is TGTGCCAGCAGCCCCCTCGTCACCGGGGAGCTGTTTTTT. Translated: CASSPLVTGELFF. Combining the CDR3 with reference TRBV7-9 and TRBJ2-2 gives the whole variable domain DTGVSQNPRHKITKRGQNVTFRCDPISEHNRLYWYRQTLGQGPEFLTYFQNEAQLEKSRLLSDRFSAERPKGSFSTLEIQRTEQGDSAMYLCASSPLVTGELFFGEGSRLTVL.

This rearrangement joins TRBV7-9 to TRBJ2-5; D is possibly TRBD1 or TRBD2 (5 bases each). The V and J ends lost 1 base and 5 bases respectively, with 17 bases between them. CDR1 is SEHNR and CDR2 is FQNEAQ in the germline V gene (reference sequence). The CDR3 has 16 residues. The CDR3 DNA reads TGTGCCAGCAGCTTAGGGGCCGGGGCCCCGGCGGAGACCCAGTACTTC. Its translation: CASSLGAGAPAETQYF.

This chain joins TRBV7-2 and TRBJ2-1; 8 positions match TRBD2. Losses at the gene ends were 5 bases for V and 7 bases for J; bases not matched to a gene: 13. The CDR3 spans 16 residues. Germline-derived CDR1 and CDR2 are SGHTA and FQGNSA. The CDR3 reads CASSTLGFGGANEQFF. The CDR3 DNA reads TGTGCCAGCAGCACGCTCGGTTTCGGGGGGGCGAATGAGCAGTTCTTC.

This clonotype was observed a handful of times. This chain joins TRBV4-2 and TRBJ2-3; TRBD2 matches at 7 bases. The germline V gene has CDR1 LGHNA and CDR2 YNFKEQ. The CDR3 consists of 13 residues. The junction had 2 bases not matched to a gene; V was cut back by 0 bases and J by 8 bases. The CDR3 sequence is CASSQDRTSTQYF. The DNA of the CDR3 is TGTGCCAGCAGCCAAGACCGGACTAGTACGCAGTATTTT.

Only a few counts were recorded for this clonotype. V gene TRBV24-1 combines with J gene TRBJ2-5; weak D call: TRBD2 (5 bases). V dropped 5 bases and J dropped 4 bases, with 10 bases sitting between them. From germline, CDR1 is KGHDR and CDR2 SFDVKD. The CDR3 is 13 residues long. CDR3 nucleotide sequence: TGTGCCACCAGTGGATCTAGCATAGAGACCCAGTACTTC. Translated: CATSGSSIETQYF.